This TCR beta chain was sequenced during a study of shared clonotypes between healthy human individuals. Germline V CDR1 and CDR2: SGHTA, FQGNSA. This CDR3 has 14 residues. With 2 bases removed from V and 5 bases from J, the gap between germline ends came to 13 bases. From CD4+ cells came CD45RA+ naive and CD45RA-negative memory subsets. Genomic DNA of each subset was evenly split across several immunoSEQ plates. Here immunoSEQ multiplex PCR was the method, and the copy in TCRdb shows in-frame clones only, minus some. The sample has approximately 2.5 million clones; more than 80% are singletons. The TCR originated in a young man in good health. The chain joins TRBV7-2 to TRBJ2-7; the D gene is possibly TRBD2 (6 bases). Sequenced sample: naive CD4+ T cells sorted from blood. As to subset: CD45RA+ positively selected. In DNA, the CDR3 is TGTGCCAGCAGCTTACAAGGAGGGCCAGACGAGCAGTACTTC. Translating gives CASSLQGGPDEQYF.